The T cell receptor (beta chain) described here comes from a study of blood T cell repertoires in COVID-19. Study-level background: The origin of the acute and convalescent COVID-19 samples was the United States, Italy and Spain. In each case, the material was cDNA or gDNA derived from T cells, B-cell-depleted T cells, or PBMCs.

Original processing methods: Reference gene primer amplification gave estimated nucleated cell counts. Method: immunoSEQ multiplex PCR; TCRdb's copy keeps in-frame clones and lacks some. V and J calls and clone size come straight from that table; D and trimming were deduced from the DNA. The data hold 150,000 to 200,000 clones, with 80% to 90% observed a single time. V gave up 5 bases and J gave up 7 bases; unmatched junction bases: 10. CDR1 and CDR2 from the germline V gene are SGHAT and FQNNGV. This CDR3 comprises 16 residues. Sequencing used peripheral blood. The V call is TRBV11-2, the J call TRBJ2-1, with 11 bases lining up with TRBD1. The TCR comes from a woman between 65 and 79 years old with acute or convalescent COVID-19. The CDR3 loop is CASSPRSGQGANEQFF. The CDR3 DNA reads TGTGCCAGCAGCCCCCGGAGTGGACAGGGGGCGAATGAGCAGTTCTTC.